Each of the 26 T cell receptor beta chains below was sequenced from the same sample in a study of cytomegalovirus exposure and HLA in healthy donors. Researchers ran the PCR with 60 Vbeta and 13 Jbeta primers. Sequencing used immunoSEQ multiplex PCR; TCRdb keeps in-frame clones, though not all of them. Found here are under 150,000 clones, 60% to 80% of them singletons; the top ten hold 1% to 1.5%. The sequenced sample was PBMCs. These receptor sequences come from a man in his fifties in good health and CMV-seronegative.

V gene TRBV19 combines with J gene TRBJ1-1, with D possibly being TRBD1 (5 bases). Trimming left V 8 bases short and J 1 base short, with 14 bases between. Germline values: CDR1 LNHDA, CDR2 SQIVND (reference sequence). CDR3 length equals 14 residues. Written as DNA, the CDR3 is TGTGCCAGTGTGATAGACAGAGGGAACACTGAAGCTTTCTTT. Residues: CASVIDRGNTEAFF.

The chain joins TRBV7-8 to TRBJ2-3; D is possibly TRBD2 (5 bases). V lost 2 bases and J 6 bases, leaving 9 bases between the germline ends. The CDR3 contains 13 residues. The germline gives CDR1 SGHVS, CDR2 FQNEAQ. The CDR3 DNA reads as TGTGCCAGCAGCTTACGAGCGGATGATACGCAGTATTTT. As protein: CASSLRADDTQYF.

The rearrangement joins TRBV7-2 to TRBJ2-7; 7 bases are a match to TRBD2. The germline CDR1 and CDR2 sequences are SGHTA and FQGNSA. V lost 4 bases to trimming and J lost 4 bases; unmatched junction nucleotides: 7. The CDR3 is 14 residues long. CDR3 residues: CASSSTGGGYEQYF. The CDR3 DNA follows: TGTGCCAGCAGCTCAACGGGGGGAGGGTACGAGCAGTACTTC.

The J gene is TRBJ2-7, the V gene TRBV9, with TRBD1 identical over 11 bases. Looked up from germline, CDR1 is SGDLS and CDR2 is YYNGEE. The CDR3 has 14 amino acids. The J segment lost 4 bases and the V segment lost 2 bases, leaving 2 bases of the junction unmatched. CDR3 sequence (DNA): TGTGCCAGCAGCGTGGGACAGGGGGTTTACGAGCAGTACTTC. It encodes CASSVGQGVYEQYF.

On this clone: The sample carries other DNA sequences with the same CDR3. The chain uses TRBV5-1 and TRBJ2-7; 10 bases map to TRBD1. The CDR3 spans 15 residues. The ends lost 2 bases at V and 2 bases at J; junction bases unmatched: 4. The germline CDR1 and CDR2 sequences are SGHRS and YFSETQ. The CDR3 spells CASSLTGTGAYEQYF. In DNA, the CDR3 is TGCGCCAGCAGCTTAACCGGGACAGGGGCCTACGAGCAGTACTTC. The full variable domain, rest sourced from reference TRBV5-1 and TRBJ2-7, is KAGVTQTPRYLIKTRGQQVTLSCSPISGHRSVSWYQQTPGQGLQFLFEYFSETQRNKGNFPGRFSGRQFSNSRSEMNVSTLELGDSALYLCASSLTGTGAYEQYFGPGTRLTVT.

In this sample, this clone turned up a few times. The rearrangement joins TRBV7-9 to TRBJ2-7, with 8 bases that match TRBD1. Germline loops: CDR1 SEHNR, CDR2 FQNEAQ (reference sequence). With V trimmed by 5 bases and J by 2 bases, 8 bases remained unmatched. The CDR3 has 15 residues. For the CDR3, the DNA is TGTGCCAGCAGCCCGAGACAGGGGATGACCTACGAGCAGTACTTC. This gives the protein CASSPRQGMTYEQYF.

J is TRBJ2-7 and V is TRBV28, with 8 bases fitting TRBD1. The CDR3 totals 14 residues. The germline V gene has CDR1 MDHEN and CDR2 SYDVKM. The V gene end was trimmed by 3 bases and the J gene end by 6 bases; junction bases not matched to a gene: 7. The CDR3: CASSFSGQGGEQYF. CDR3 sequence (DNA): TGTGCCAGCAGTTTTAGCGGACAGGGAGGCGAGCAGTACTTC.

The V call is TRBV29-1, the J call TRBJ2-7; no reliable D call. The germline V and J ends were trimmed by 3 bases and 5 bases, with 8 bases remaining between them. Looked up from germline, CDR1 is SQVTM and CDR2 is ANQGSEA. The CDR3 is 11 residues long. The CDR3: CSVDWAHEQYF. The CDR3 bases are TGCAGCGTTGACTGGGCGCACGAGCAGTACTTC.

V gene TRBV27 combines with J gene TRBJ2-7, with 8 bases identical to TRBD2. This CDR3 has 15 residues. J lost 1 base, V lost 3 bases, and 5 bases had no gene match. From germline, CDR1 is MNHEY and CDR2 SMNVEV (reference sequence). CDR3 nucleotide sequence: TGTGCCAGCAGTTTTGGCCTAGCGGGTTCCTACGAGCAGTACTTC. This gives the protein CASSFGLAGSYEQYF.

This clone was observed once. The chain recombines TRBV5-1 with TRBJ2-7, with 9 bases fitting TRBD2. V lost 2 bases and J lost 4; bases outside the gene matches: 4. CDR3 length equals 14 residues. Germline CDR1 SGHRS, CDR2 YFSETQ. The CDR3, as DNA: TGCGCCAGCAGCTTCATAGCGGGAGATTACGAGCAGTACTTC. Encoded protein: CASSFIAGDYEQYF.

This clone turned up a few times. V gene TRBV28 combines with J gene TRBJ2-7, with a tentative D call TRBD1 (6 bases). The CDR3 length is 15 residues. Per germline, CDR1 MDHEN and CDR2 SYDVKM. The ends were cut back, 1 base at V and 5 bases at J, with 15 bases in the middle. The CDR3 is CASSLFTYRVHEQYF. In DNA form, the CDR3 reads TGTGCCAGCAGTTTATTTACCTACAGGGTCCACGAGCAGTACTTC.

The chain couples TRBV6-5 to TRBJ2-7, with D perhaps matching TRBD2 (5 bases). This CDR3 is built from 15 residues. CDR1 and CDR2 (germline): MNHEY, SVGAGI. With 2 bases removed from V and 2 bases from J, the gap between germline ends came to 13 bases. CDR3 DNA sequence: TGTGCCAGCAGTTACGGGCTAGAGGGTGCCTACGAGCAGTACTTC. Residues: CASSYGLEGAYEQYF.

This rearrangement joins TRBV5-1 to TRBJ2-1; possible D gene TRBD2, 5 bases. Deletions cut 2 bases from V and 3 bases from J, with 9 bases between. The CDR3 consists of 14 residues. Germline V gene sequence: CDR1 SGHRS, CDR2 YFSETQ. The CDR3 protein is CASSFEGDYNEQFF. In DNA form, the CDR3 reads TGCGCCAGCAGCTTCGAGGGAGACTACAATGAGCAGTTCTTC.

A few counts support this clone. This chain's CDR3 is CASSPGTGQNIQYF. CDR3 DNA: TGCGCCAGCAGCCCAGGGACAGGGCAAAACATTCAGTACTTC. The chain employs TRBV5-1 and TRBJ2-4; TRBD1 agrees at 9 bases. This CDR3 contains 14 residues. With 4 bases clipped from V and 5 bases from J, the junction kept 4 bases outside the gene matches. Germline V gene sequence: CDR1 SGHRS, CDR2 YFSETQ.

The rearrangement links TRBV19 to TRBJ1-2; TRBD1 agrees at 8 bases. CDR3 size: 14 residues. After removal of 5 bases from V and 8 bases from J, the junction contained 10 bases not matched to a gene. CDR1 is LNHDA and CDR2 is SQIVND in the germline V gene (reference sequence). CDR3 residues: CASSLTGQGRGYTF. Written as DNA, the CDR3 is TGTGCCAGTAGTCTTACAGGACAGGGTCGGGGCTACACCTTC.

This clone has a handful of counts. A read error may account for a junction end that differs from germline. The chain employs TRBV7-7 and TRBJ2-1; D is uncertain. The CDR3 is made up of 13 amino acids. Per the germline V gene, CDR1 is SSHAT and CDR2 is FNYEAQ (reference sequence). The CDR3 region has the DNA TGTGCTAGCAGCTTAACGTCAGACAATGAGCAGTTCTTC. Translating gives CASSLTSDNEQFF.

The chain carries TRBV18 and TRBJ2-7; 9 positions agree with TRBD2. The CDR3 spans 15 residues. With V trimmed by 2 bases and J by 7 bases, 9 bases remained unmatched. Germline loops: CDR1 KGHSH, CDR2 LQKENI. The CDR3 DNA reads TGTGCCAGCTCACCAGGTTTAGCGGGAGACGAGGAGCAGTACTTC. The encoded protein is CASSPGLAGDEEQYF.

This chain connects TRBV21-1 to TRBJ2-1; TRBD2, as called in the table, went unchecked against the DNA. TRBV21-1 is listed as a pseudogene. The length of the CDR3 is 14 residues. This CDR3 is CAVPGGQISNEQFF. DNA of the CDR3: TGTGCCGTTCCGGGGGGGCAGATCTCCAATGAGCAGTTCTTC.

V and J are TRBV28 and TRBJ1-5; TRBD1 matches 8 bases. Germline V gene data show CDR1 as MDHEN and CDR2 as SYDVKM. The CDR3 loop spans 15 amino acids. V shed 5 bases and J 4 bases; nucleotides not matched to a gene: 7. The CDR3 here is CASSAIGQGNQPQHF. The CDR3 DNA is TGTGCCAGCAGTGCCATCGGACAGGGAAATCAGCCCCAGCATTTT.

The rearrangement links TRBV27 to TRBJ2-7; D gene unclear. CDR3 length: 11 amino acids. V was pared by 6 bases and J by 4 bases, with 7 bases between. Per the germline V gene, CDR1 is MNHEY and CDR2 is SMNVEV (reference sequence). In DNA, the CDR3 is TGTGCCAGCAGCCTAAGATACGAGCAGTACTTC. Its protein is CASSLRYEQYF.

The rearrangement joins TRBV2 to TRBJ1-2; 10 bases fit TRBD1. CDR3 length equals 19 residues. Germline V lookup: CDR1 SNHLY, CDR2 FYNNEI. V lost 2 bases, J lost 2 bases, and 14 bases stayed unmatched. CDR3 residues: CASSEYRRTGGRLNYGYTF. The CDR3 coding sequence is TGTGCCAGCAGTGAATACCGCAGGACAGGGGGGAGACTAAACTATGGCTACACCTTC.

J is TRBJ1-1 and V is TRBV30; tentatively, D is TRBD1 (5 bases). The germline gives CDR1 GTSNPN, CDR2 SVGIG (reference sequence). The length of the CDR3 is 13 residues. Trimming stripped 3 bases from V and 2 bases from J, with 10 bases between. The CDR3 DNA reads TGTGCCTGGAGCTGGCAGGGAAACACTGAAGCTTTCTTT. Translation: CAWSWQGNTEAFF.

The chain joins TRBV19 to TRBJ1-1; TRBD1 agrees at 10 bases. This CDR3 comprises 15 residues. After removal of 2 bases from V and 5 bases from J, the junction contained 5 bases not matched to a gene. Per the germline V gene, CDR1 is LNHDA and CDR2 is SQIVND (reference sequence). The CDR3 region is CASSITGTGVTEAFF. In DNA, the CDR3 is TGTGCCAGTAGTATAACCGGGACAGGGGTAACTGAAGCTTTCTTT.

The chain couples TRBV5-4 to TRBJ2-7, with D uncertain. CDR1 and CDR2 (germline): SGHNT, YYREEE (reference sequence). This CDR3 has 14 amino acids. V was pared by 0 bases and J by 0 bases, with 7 bases between. CDR3 sequence reads: CASSLDGASYEQYF. CDR3 nucleotide sequence: TGTGCCAGCAGCTTGGACGGAGCCTCCTACGAGCAGTACTTC.

The chain recombines TRBV6-1 with TRBJ2-1; D is unclear. This CDR3 contains 13 residues. In germline, CDR1 is MNHNS, CDR2 SASEGT. With 7 bases removed from V and 3 bases from J, the gap between germline ends came to 10 bases. CDR3 sequence (DNA): TGTGCCAGCACAACGCAGAACTACAATGAGCAGTTCTTC. Translation: CASTTQNYNEQFF.

This chain connects TRBV27 to TRBJ2-3; 12 bases are shared with TRBD2. The germline V gene encodes CDR1 MNHEY and CDR2 SMNVEV (reference sequence). Trimming removed 5 bases from V and 6 bases from J; junction bases left unmatched: 6. The CDR3 has 15 residues. CDR3 DNA: TGTGCCAGCAGTCTAGCGGGAGGGCCTTTTGATACGCAGTATTTT. It yields the protein CASSLAGGPFDTQYF.